The rows below give T cell receptor beta chains drawn from one sample of a study of response to subunit inactivated influenza vaccine. TCRdb reprocessed the RT-PCR reads via MiXCR and lists one record per CDR3 protein. The sample has about 240,000 distinct CDR3 sequences, 12% seen once. The sample in question was non-naive T cells sorted from PBMCs, obtained around 15 days before vaccination. These receptors all stem from a man aged 50 to 59 who received an inactivated influenza vaccine. The CDR3 runs from the conserved cysteine through the conserved F or W. D genes are given only for firm matches. A row's size may be missing; if present it is once, few, many or a size class.

>TRBV20-1|NA|few|TRBJ2-3|13
CSARLLGMDTQYF
TGCAGTGCTCGTCTCCTGGGTATGGATACGCAGTATTTT
>TRBV7-2|NA|NA|TRBJ2-3|13
CASSHSGADTQYF
TGTGCCAGCAGCCACTCAGGGGCAGATACGCAGTATTTT
>TRBV6-1|TRBD1|few|TRBJ1-6|16
CASSAMPGTGDSPLHF
TGTGCCAGCAGCGCGATGCCTGGGACAGGGGATTCACCCCTCCACTTT
>TRBV7-2|NA|many|TRBJ2-7|14
CASSLGLGAHEQYF
TGTGCCAGCAGCTTAGGTCTAGGAGCCCACGAGCAGTACTTC
>TRBV5-6|TRBD1|NA|TRBJ2-4|13
CASSLTGENIQYF
TGTGCCAGCAGCTTGACAGGGGAGAACATTCAGTACTTC
>TRBV15|NA|once|TRBJ2-7|13
CATSRDGMGEQYF
TGTGCCACCAGCAGAGATGGCATGGGCGAGCAGTACTTC
>TRBV20-1|NA|few|TRBJ2-7|14
CSAGSGTPQGEQYF
TGCAGTGCGGGATCCGGGACCCCCCAGGGGGAGCAGTACTTC
>TRBV7-2|NA|NA|TRBJ2-5|13
CASSPNQGETQYF
TGTGCCAGCAGCCCAAATCAGGGGGAGACCCAGTACTTC
>TRBV20-1|NA|NA|TRBJ1-5|15
CSARDPAYSNQTQHF
TGCAGTGCAAGGGACCCCGCTTATAGCAATCAGACCCAGCATTTT
>TRBV5-1|NA|many|TRBJ2-1|13
CASSLSQRNEQFF
TGCGCCAGCAGCTTGAGTCAGCGGAATGAGCAGTTCTTC
>TRBV19|TRBD1|NA|TRBJ2-1|17
CASSEHLGTGGIYEQFF
TGTGCCAGTAGTGAACACCTCGGGACAGGGGGCATTTATGAGCAGTTCTTC
>TRBV7-7|NA|NA|TRBJ1-4|13
CASSLYVNEKLFF
TGTGCTAGCAGCCTATATGTAAATGAAAAACTGTTTTTT
>TRBV10-3|NA|few|TRBJ1-1|14
CAISESSPNTEAFF
TGTGCCATCAGTGAGTCCAGCCCGAACACTGAAGCTTTCTTT
>TRBV7-2|NA|NA|TRBJ1-1|14
CASSWGRMNTEAFF
TGTGCCAGCAGCTGGGGACGTATGAACACTGAAGCTTTCTTT
>TRBV13|NA|NA|TRBJ2-7|17
CASSLESRIPLAYEQYF
TGTGCCAGCAGCTTAGAGTCTCGCATCCCCCTAGCCTACGAGCAGTACTTC
>TRBV20-1|TRBD1|once|TRBJ2-7|14
CSASRQGPSYEQYF
TGCAGTGCTAGTCGACAGGGCCCCTCCTACGAGCAGTACTTC
>TRBV29-1|NA|few|TRBJ2-2|14
CSVGSRRLGGELFF
TGCAGCGTGGGGTCTAGGCGTCTAGGCGGGGAGCTGTTTTTT
>TRBV10-2|NA|NA|TRBJ1-2|15
CASSDSSGLYYGYTF
TGCGCCAGCAGTGACTCCTCAGGGCTTTACTATGGCTACACCTTC
>TRBV18|NA|few|TRBJ2-3|15
CASSPRDTGTDTQYF
TGTGCCAGCTCACCAAGGGACACGGGCACAGATACGCAGTATTTT
>TRBV6-2/TRBV6-3|NA|NA|TRBJ2-7|14
CASSFGDNSYEQYF
TGTGCCAGCAGTTTTGGGGACAATTCCTACGAGCAGTACTTC